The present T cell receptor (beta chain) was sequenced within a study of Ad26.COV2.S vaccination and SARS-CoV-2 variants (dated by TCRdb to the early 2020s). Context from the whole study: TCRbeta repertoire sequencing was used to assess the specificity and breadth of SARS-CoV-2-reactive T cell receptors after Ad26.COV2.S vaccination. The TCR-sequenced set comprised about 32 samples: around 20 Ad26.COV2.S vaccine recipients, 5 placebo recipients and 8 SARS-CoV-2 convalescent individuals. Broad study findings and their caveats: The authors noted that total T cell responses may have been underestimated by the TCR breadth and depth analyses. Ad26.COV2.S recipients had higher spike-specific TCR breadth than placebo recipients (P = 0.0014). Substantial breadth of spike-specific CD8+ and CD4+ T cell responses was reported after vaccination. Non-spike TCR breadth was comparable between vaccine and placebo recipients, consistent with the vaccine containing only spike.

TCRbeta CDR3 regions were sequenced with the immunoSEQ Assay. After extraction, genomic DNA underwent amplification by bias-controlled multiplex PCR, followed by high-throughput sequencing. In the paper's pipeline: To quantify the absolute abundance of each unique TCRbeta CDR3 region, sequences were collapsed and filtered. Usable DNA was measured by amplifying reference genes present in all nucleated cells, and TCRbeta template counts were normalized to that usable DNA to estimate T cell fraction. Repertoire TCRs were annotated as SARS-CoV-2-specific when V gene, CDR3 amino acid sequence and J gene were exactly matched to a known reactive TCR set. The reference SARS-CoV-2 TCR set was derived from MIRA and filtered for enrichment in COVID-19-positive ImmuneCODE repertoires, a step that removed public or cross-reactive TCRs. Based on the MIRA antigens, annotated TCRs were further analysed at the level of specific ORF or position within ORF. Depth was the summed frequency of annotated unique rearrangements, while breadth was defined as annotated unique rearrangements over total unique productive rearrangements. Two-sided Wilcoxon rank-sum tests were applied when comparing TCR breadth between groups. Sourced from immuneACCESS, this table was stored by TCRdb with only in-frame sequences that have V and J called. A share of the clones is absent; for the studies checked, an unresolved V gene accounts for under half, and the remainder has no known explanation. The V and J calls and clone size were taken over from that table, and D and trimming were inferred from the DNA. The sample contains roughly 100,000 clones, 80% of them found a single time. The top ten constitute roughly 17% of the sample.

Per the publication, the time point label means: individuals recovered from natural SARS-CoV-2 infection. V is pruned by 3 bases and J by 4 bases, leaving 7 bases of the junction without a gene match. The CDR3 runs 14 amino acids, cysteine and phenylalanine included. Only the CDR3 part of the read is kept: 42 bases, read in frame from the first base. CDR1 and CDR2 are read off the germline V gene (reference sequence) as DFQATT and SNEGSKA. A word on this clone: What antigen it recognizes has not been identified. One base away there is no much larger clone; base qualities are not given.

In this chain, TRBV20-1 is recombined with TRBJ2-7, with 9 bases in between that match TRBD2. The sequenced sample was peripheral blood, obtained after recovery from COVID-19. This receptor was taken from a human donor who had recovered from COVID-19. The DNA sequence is TGCAGTGCTAGTGATTCCAGCGGGGGGTACGAGCAGTACTTC. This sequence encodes CSASDSSGGYEQYF.